This T cell receptor beta chain was identified in a study of cytomegalovirus exposure and HLA in healthy donors. Across the whole study: Both the roughly 120 validation repertoires and the 600 to 750 first-cohort repertoires used the same platform, as reported by a later analysis. Regarding the study as a whole: The tendency of first-cohort TCR clusters to co-occur in the roughly 120 validation repertoires was identified by a subsequent analysis.

As for this clone: Its antigen is not identified.

CDR3 length: 15 residues. V gave up 5 bases and J gave up 2 bases, with 14 bases separating them. Per germline, CDR1 SEHNR and CDR2 FQNEAQ (reference sequence). Clones were read by immunoSEQ multiplex PCR, and TCRdb kept only the in-frame ones, dropping some. Of some 170,000 clones in the sample, approximately 96% were seen once. The V call is TRBV7-9, the J call TRBJ2-3; TRBD2 might be the D (6 bases). The sample consisted of PBMCs. This sequence originates from a woman between 18 and 30 years old in good health and CMV-seronegative. In DNA, the CDR3 is TGTGCCAGCAGCGATGGGACGGACTACACAGATACGCAGTATTTT. This encodes CASSDGTDYTDTQYF.